These 22 T cell receptor beta chains originate from one sample sequenced in a study of Tregs in tolerant kidney transplant recipients. Sequencing was performed with immunoSEQ multiplex PCR; in TCRdb, only in-frame clones are kept and a portion is missing. There are roughly 380 clones in the sample, with roughly 8% held by the top ten. Recipient PBMCs carried a CFSE label and met irradiated graft donor PBMCs for six to seven days before FACS sorting. Antigens for these TCRs are unknown. The sample in question was CD8+ T cells from blood cultured with allogeneic cells, obtained before the transplant. The origin of the receptors is a human patient who received a combined kidney and bone marrow transplant.

This clone is labeled medium-sized (0.01 to 0.1%) based on frequency. The read stops 3 residues short of the end of the CDR3; the missing end is completed from the germline J gene. The V and J genes are TRBV30 and TRBJ2-1; 15 nucleotides align to TRBD2. V was clipped by 1 base and J by 4 bases; unmatched bases: 5. Germline lookup yields CDR1 GTSNPN and CDR2 SVGIG (reference sequence). CDR3 length: 17 residues. The CDR3 bases that were read are TGTGCCTGGAGTGGGACTAGCGGGGGGGGGCTTTACAATGAG. Its translation is CAWSGTSGGGLYNE. The entire CDR3 is CAWSGTSGGGLYNEQFF.

As regards this clone: The CDR3 end lies 3 residues beyond the end of the read and is filled in from the germline J gene. The gene calls are TRBV19 and TRBJ2-1; possible D gene TRBD1, 6 bases. CDR1 is LNHDA and CDR2 is SQIVND in the germline V gene (reference sequence). The V and J ends lost 3 bases and 5 bases respectively, with 29 bases between them. The CDR3 loop spans 20 amino acids. The CDR3 reads CASSMARGSTESSQHNEQFF. The DNA read from the CDR3 is TGTGCCAGTAGTATGGCCAGGGGCTCGACCGAATCGAGTCAACACAATGAG.

This clone shows up as medium-sized by frequency. The sequenced CDR3 bases are TGTGCCAGCAGTGAGGGGGGGGGCACTGAA. It yields the protein CASSEGGGTE. The whole CDR3 protein reads CASSEGGGTEAFF. V and J are TRBV6-4 and TRBJ1-1; maybe TRBD1 (5 bases). The read finishes 3 residues shy of the CDR3 end, and the germline J gene is used to complete it. V was pared by 3 bases and J by 4 bases, with 9 bases between. The germline V gene has CDR1 MRHNA and CDR2 SNTAGT. The CDR3 covers 13 residues.

Measured by frequency, this clone is medium-sized. The sequenced fragment ends 3 residues before the CDR3 boundary, so the rest is inferred from the germline J gene. The genes are TRBV19 and TRBJ2-1, with 15 bases aligning to TRBD2. V was pared by 9 bases and J by 7 bases, with 4 bases of the junction left unmatched. The CDR3 has 14 residues. Germline V lookup: CDR1 LNHDA, CDR2 SQIVND (reference sequence). CDR3 in amino acids: CASGTSGRWNEQFF. CDR3 bases read: TGTGCCAGCGGGACTAGCGGGAGGTGGAATGAG.

A word on this clone: The read terminates 3 residues before the CDR3 end, so the remaining end is supplied by the germline J gene. V usage is TRBV27 and J usage is TRBJ2-2; TRBD1 matches at 8 bases. After removal of 3 bases from V and 6 bases from J, the junction contained 6 bases not matched to a gene. The germline V gene encodes CDR1 MNHEY and CDR2 SMNVEV (reference sequence). This CDR3 contains 15 residues. The CDR3 spells CASSFNPTGAGELFF. Partial CDR3 DNA: TGTGCCAGCAGTTTTAACCCGACAGGGGCCGGGGAG.

This clone is identified as medium-sized from frequency. The sequence runs out 3 residues before the end of the CDR3; the remainder is reconstructed from the germline J gene. This chain joins TRBV5-1 and TRBJ1-2; perhaps TRBD1 as D (6 bases). The CDR3 covers 18 residues. The germline V and J ends were trimmed by 3 bases and 3 bases, with 24 bases remaining between them. Germline CDR1 SGHRS, CDR2 YFSETQ. CDR3 DNA, as far as it was read: TGCGCCAGCAGCTCCGTTGACCCGACAGGCCTTTTAGACTATGGC. Translation gives CASSSVDPTGLLDYG. From start to end, the CDR3 is CASSSVDPTGLLDYGYTF.

Measured by frequency, this clone is medium-sized. The read ends 3 residues before the CDR3 terminus; that terminus is restored from the germline J gene. The genes are TRBV19 and TRBJ2-1, with TRBD2 matching 7 bases. The CDR3 length is 13 residues. Per germline, CDR1 LNHDA and CDR2 SQIVND (reference sequence). The V gene end was trimmed by 11 bases and the J gene end by 3 bases; junction bases not matched to a gene: 7. This CDR3 reads CAVGPGGYNEQFF. The sequenced part of the CDR3 DNA is TGTGCCGTCGGTCCGGGGGGCTACAATGAG.

Regarding this clone: The read ends 3 residues before the CDR3 terminus; that terminus is restored from the germline J gene. The V call is TRBV9, the J call TRBJ2-1; the match to TRBD2 covers 7 bases. Germline V gene lookup returns CDR1 SGDLS and CDR2 YYNGEE. J gave up 7 bases and V 3 bases, and 1 base lay outside the gene matches. CDR3 length equals 12 residues. CDR3 region: CASSGGGNEQFF. The part of the CDR3 DNA that was read is TGTGCCAGCAGCGGGGGGGGGAATGAG.

Judged by frequency, this clone is medium-sized. The read falls 3 residues short of the CDR3 end, and the missing part is taken from the germline J gene. The J gene is TRBJ2-3, the V gene TRBV20-1, with 12 nucleotides matching TRBD1. The junction had 15 bases not matched to a gene; V was cut back by 6 bases and J by 2 bases. The CDR3 has 18 residues. Germline V gives CDR1 DFQATT, CDR2 SNEGSKA (reference sequence). The DNA read from the CDR3 is TGCAGTGCGACGGGACAGGGGGCGCTTAGAACGGACACAGATACG. Residues: CSATGQGALRTDTDT. The entire CDR3 protein reads CSATGQGALRTDTDTQYF.

Its frequency marks this clone as large. The CDR3 end lies 3 residues beyond the end of the read and is filled in from the germline J gene. The chain combines TRBV20-1 with TRBJ2-7; a possible D gene is TRBD2 (5 bases). The length of the CDR3 is 13 residues. The germline gives CDR1 DFQATT, CDR2 SNEGSKA (reference sequence). The V and J ends lost 4 bases and 1 base respectively, with 11 bases between them. CDR3 DNA (partial): TGCAGTGCTACCCTGGACTTTTCCTACGAG. This sequence encodes CSATLDFSYE. The entire CDR3 is CSATLDFSYEQYF.

About this clone: Read coverage stops 3 residues before the CDR3 terminus; the germline J gene supplies the remainder. J is TRBJ2-3 and V is TRBV27; possible D gene TRBD1, 6 bases. The V end was cut by 5 bases, the J end by 1 base, with 13 bases between. Per the germline V gene, CDR1 is MNHEY and CDR2 is SMNVEV (reference sequence). This CDR3 spans 15 amino acids. This CDR3 reads CASSPEDSRTDTQYF. Incomplete CDR3 DNA: TGTGCCAGCAGTCCCGAGGACAGCCGCACAGATACG.

Measured by frequency, this clone is medium-sized. The read ends 3 residues early relative to the CDR3; the germline J gene fills the gap. This sequence joins TRBV9 and TRBJ1-5, with a weak D call TRBD1 (5 bases). V lost 4 bases and J 5 bases, leaving 13 bases between the germline ends. From germline, CDR1 is SGDLS and CDR2 YYNGEE. The CDR3 spans 14 residues. CDR3 DNA (partial): TGTGCCAGCAGCCGGACCGGGGGAGATCAGCCC. Translation: CASSRTGGDQP. The entire CDR3 is CASSRTGGDQPQHF.

In terms of frequency, this clone is medium-sized (0.01 to 0.1%). The CDR3 end falls 3 residues outside the read, so it is completed with the germline J gene. The chain carries TRBV27 and TRBJ2-7; D is possibly TRBD2 (6 bases). The germline V gene has CDR1 MNHEY and CDR2 SMNVEV (reference sequence). V was cut by 3 bases and J by 2 bases, with 11 bases left in between. The CDR3 is 14 amino acids. CDR3 bases read: TGTGCCAGCAGTTTGGTCGGGGGAGCCTACGAG. Its protein product is CASSLVGGAYE. In full, the CDR3 is CASSLVGGAYEQYF.

According to its frequency, this clone is medium-sized. Read data end 3 residues before the CDR3 end; the end is taken from the germline J gene. The rearrangement uses TRBV20-1 and TRBJ2-1, with D perhaps being TRBD1 or TRBD2 (6 bases each). The germline CDR1 and CDR2 sequences are DFQATT and SNEGSKA (reference sequence). CDR3 length: 15 residues. Trimming removed 7 bases from V and 7 bases from J, with 23 bases in between. CDR3 sequence reads: CSGGGGSGRGNEQFF. The sequenced part of the CDR3 DNA is TGCAGTGGTGGAGGGGGTTCGGGTCGGGGAAATGAG.

As concerns this clone: The read terminates 3 residues ahead of where the CDR3 ends, so the germline J gene completes it. The chain joins TRBV6-2 or TRBV6-3 to TRBJ2-2; 8 bases fit TRBD2. Trimming cost V 7 bases and J 6 bases; bases outside gene matches: 10. CDR1 and CDR2 (germline): MNHEY, SVGEGT. This CDR3 comprises 15 residues. The sequenced CDR3 bases are TGTGCCAGCAACAAAATGGACGGGGGGGCCGGGGAG. Protein: CASNKMDGGAGE. Given in full, the CDR3 is CASNKMDGGAGELFF.

This clone is labeled medium-sized based on frequency. The CDR3 is CASSEGSDTQYF. The CDR3 bases that were read are TGTGCCAGCAGTGAGGGGTCCGATACG. The J gene is TRBJ2-3, the V gene TRBV9; D tentatively reads TRBD1 or TRBD2 (5 bases each). The read is 3 residues too short to cover the CDR3 end, so that end is filled in from the germline J gene. Looked up from germline, CDR1 is SGDLS and CDR2 is YYNGEE. Trimming removed 5 bases at V and 6 bases at J, with 10 bases between. The CDR3 runs to 12 residues.

Considering frequency, this clone is hyperexpanded. The read ends 3 residues before the CDR3 terminus; that terminus is restored from the germline J gene. The chain couples TRBV20-1 to TRBJ2-3, with D maybe TRBD1 (6 bases). V was pared by 1 base and J by 5 bases, with 10 bases between. Per the germline V gene, CDR1 is DFQATT and CDR2 is SNEGSKA (reference sequence). The CDR3 length is 13 residues. The CDR3 DNA, read in part, is TGCAGTGCTAGAGTCAGGGGAAGAGATACG. Translating it yields CSARVRGRDT. The full CDR3 sequence reads CSARVRGRDTQYF.

This clone is medium-sized by frequency. The read terminates 3 residues before the CDR3 end, so the remaining end is supplied by the germline J gene. The gene calls are TRBV7-2 and TRBJ2-7; TRBD2 aligns across 8 bases. The CDR3 is 15 amino acids. Germline V gives CDR1 SGHTA, CDR2 FQGNSA. V shed 5 bases, J shed 6 bases, and the junction held 12 bases outside the gene matches. The CDR3 bases that were read are TGTGCCAGCAGCCTAGGGCGGCTAGCGGGCGCCGAG. As protein: CASSLGRLAGAE. The entire CDR3 is CASSLGRLAGAEQYF.

This clone counts as medium-sized by frequency. The CDR3 goes on 3 residues after the read ends, and that part is filled in from the germline J gene. The V call is TRBV7-8, the J call TRBJ2-7, with 9 bases lining up with TRBD1. CDR1 is SGHVS, CDR2 FQNEAQ, per germline. The J segment lost 4 bases and the V segment lost 5 bases, leaving 9 bases of the junction unmatched. This CDR3 is built from 15 residues. CDR3 bases read: TGTGCCAGCAGCACCGCCGGACAGGGGCTGTACGAG. This sequence encodes CASSTAGQGLYE. The whole CDR3 sequence is CASSTAGQGLYEQYF.

This clone registers medium-sized (0.01 to 0.1%) by frequency. The DNA ends 3 residues before the CDR3 does, and the rest of the CDR3 is filled in from the germline J gene. The chain has TRBV19 and TRBJ1-1, with 7 nucleotides matching TRBD1. CDR3 length: 16 residues. J was trimmed by 6 bases and V by 5 bases; bases with no gene match: 15. In germline, CDR1 is LNHDA, CDR2 SQIVND (reference sequence). CDR3 in amino acids: CASSLRQGPKAAEAFF. The sequenced CDR3 bases are TGTGCCAGTAGTTTGAGACAGGGCCCAAAGGCCGCTGAA.

In terms of frequency, this clone is medium-sized. The read terminates 3 residues ahead of where the CDR3 ends, so the germline J gene completes it. The V gene is TRBV20-1, the J gene TRBJ1-2, with D perhaps matching TRBD1 (6 bases). V was pared by 0 bases and J by 5 bases, with 19 bases between. The CDR3 has 16 residues. The V gene's germline CDR1 is DFQATT and CDR2 SNEGSKA (reference sequence). The CDR3 bases that were read are TGCAGTGCTAGAGATGTAACAGGGTATTCGACTTATGGC. Translated, it gives CSARDVTGYSTYG. From start to end, the CDR3 is CSARDVTGYSTYGYTF.

Concerning this clone: The read gets to within 3 residues of the CDR3 end, and the germline J gene fills in the rest. The chain joins TRBV24-1 to TRBJ2-7, with 9 nucleotides matching TRBD1. Germline trimming cut 6 bases from V and 5 bases from J; bases unmatched to any gene: 16. The length of the CDR3 is 17 residues. CDR1 KGHDR and CDR2 SFDVKD come from the germline V gene. The sequenced part of the CDR3 DNA is TGTGCCACCAGTCACCGAATGCCCAGGGACAGGGAGAACGAG. It codes for CATSHRMPRDRENE. From start to end, the CDR3 is CATSHRMPRDRENEQYF.